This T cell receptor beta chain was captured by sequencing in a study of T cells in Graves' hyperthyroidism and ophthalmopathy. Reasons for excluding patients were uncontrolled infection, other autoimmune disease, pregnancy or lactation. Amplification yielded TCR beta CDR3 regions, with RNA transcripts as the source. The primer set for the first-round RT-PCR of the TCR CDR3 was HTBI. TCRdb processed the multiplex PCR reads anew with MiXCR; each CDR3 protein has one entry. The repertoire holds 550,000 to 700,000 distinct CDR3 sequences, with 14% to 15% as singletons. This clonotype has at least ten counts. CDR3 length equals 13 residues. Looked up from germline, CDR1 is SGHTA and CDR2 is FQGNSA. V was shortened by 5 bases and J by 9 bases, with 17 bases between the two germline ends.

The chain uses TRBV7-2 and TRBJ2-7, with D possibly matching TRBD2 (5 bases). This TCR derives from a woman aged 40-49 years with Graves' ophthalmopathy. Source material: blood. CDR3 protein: CASSAQTPAAQYF. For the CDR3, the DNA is TGTGCCAGCAGCGCACAAACCCCAGCGGCGCAGTACTTC.